The 15 T cell receptor beta chains presented below share a single source sample, sequenced in a study of cytomegalovirus exposure and HLA in healthy donors. PCR primers comprised 60 Vbeta and 13 Jbeta primers. The data were produced by immunoSEQ multiplex PCR, yet TCRdb's version contains in-frame clones alone and is incomplete. Here the sample spans 100,000 to 150,000 clones, roughly 84% being singletons. The sequencing input was PBMCs. These receptors came from a boy younger than 18 in good health and CMV-seronegative.

This clone was observed once. The chain couples TRBV5-6 to TRBJ1-2; the D is unclear. The CDR3 covers 13 residues. Between the trimmed V and J ends, which lost 1 base and 1 base, there was a span of 5 bases. Germline assignment: CDR1 SGHDT and CDR2 YYEEEE. The CDR3 DNA is TGTGCCAGCAGCTTGCCCAGTAACTATGGCTACACCTTC. As protein: CASSLPSNYGYTF.

To note about this clone: One junction end disagrees with the germline gene, perhaps due to a read error. Other DNA sequences within the sample encode an identical CDR3. This chain joins TRBV5-6 and TRBJ1-3, with 8 nucleotides matching TRBD1. The CDR3 has 17 amino acids. The germline V gene has CDR1 SGHDT and CDR2 YYEEEE. CDR3 DNA sequence: TGTGCCAGGCCCCCAGGGGGCAGTCCAAGCTCTGGAAACACTATATATTTT. Protein: CARPPGGSPSSGNTIYF.

The CDR3 is CASSNQGRGNTIYF. The CDR3 nucleotides read TGTGCCAGTAGTAATCAGGGGAGAGGAAACACCATATATTTT. The chain joins TRBV19 to TRBJ1-3, with D perhaps TRBD1 (6 bases). V shed 4 bases and J shed 4 bases, with 11 bases lying between them. Germline CDR1 reads LNHDA; CDR2 reads SQIVND (reference sequence). This CDR3 contains 14 residues. The whole variable domain, remainder taken from reference TRBV19 and TRBJ1-3, is DGGITQSPKYLFRKEGQNVTLSCEQNLNHDAMYWYRQDPGQGLRLIYYSQIVNDFQKGDIAEGYSVSREKKESFPLTVTSAQKNPTAFYLCASSNQGRGNTIYFGEGSWLTVV.

The gene calls are TRBV5-1 and TRBJ1-1; tentatively, D is TRBD1 (5 bases). Germline CDR1 is SGHRS and CDR2 is YFSETQ. The CDR3 is made up of 13 amino acids. Trimming removed 6 bases at V and 1 base at J, with 10 bases between. The CDR3 spells CASNPGGNTEAFF. In nucleotides, the CDR3 is TGCGCCAGCAATCCGGGGGGGAACACTGAAGCTTTCTTT. The full variable domain, in which reference TRBV5-1 and TRBJ1-1 provide the parts outside the CDR3, is KAGVTQTPRYLIKTRGQQVTLSCSPISGHRSVSWYQQTPGQGLQFLFEYFSETQRNKGNFPGRFSGRQFSNSRSEMNVSTLELGDSALYLCASNPGGNTEAFFGQGTRLTVV.

This chain uses TRBV30 with TRBJ1-2; possible D gene TRBD1, 6 bases. There are 13 residues in the CDR3. V was pared by 1 base and J by 6 bases, with 12 bases between. In germline, CDR1 is GTSNPN, CDR2 SVGIG (reference sequence). The CDR3 DNA sequence: TGTGCCTGGAGTGGGGGGGGGCTCGATGGCTACACCTTC. Its translation: CAWSGGGLDGYTF.

The gene calls are TRBV25-1 and TRBJ1-5; maybe TRBD1 (5 bases). In germline, CDR1 is MGHDK, CDR2 SYGVNS. Trimming stripped 3 bases from V and 6 bases from J, with 9 bases between. The CDR3 has 13 amino acids. The CDR3 spells CASSDGGGQPQHF. Here the CDR3 DNA reads TGTGCCAGCAGTGATGGGGGGGGTCAGCCCCAGCATTTT.

The rearrangement links TRBV19 to TRBJ2-1; D uncertain. Germline V gene data show CDR1 as LNHDA and CDR2 as SQIVND (reference sequence). CDR3 size: 15 residues. Trimming cost V 3 bases and J 3 bases, with 12 bases left between them. The CDR3, as DNA: TGTGCCAGTAGTATTCCGGAGCTGGGCTACAATGAGCAGTTCTTC. Residues: CASSIPELGYNEQFF.

This chain joins TRBV30 and TRBJ2-7, with TRBD2 identical over 7 bases. Unmatched junction bases numbered 7, after V lost 7 bases and J lost 4 bases. The germline V gene has CDR1 GTSNPN and CDR2 SVGIG (reference sequence). The CDR3 contains 12 residues. CDR3 sequence reads: CALGGQRYEQYF. The CDR3 DNA is TGTGCCTTGGGAGGGCAGCGGTACGAGCAGTACTTC.

The sample holds one count of this clone. The rearrangement joins TRBV27 to TRBJ2-2, with 12 positions matching TRBD1. Germline CDR1 reads MNHEY; CDR2 reads SMNVEV (reference sequence). There are 18 residues in the CDR3. V shed 6 bases and J 7 bases; nucleotides not matched to a gene: 15. The CDR3 here is CASSIAGRDRGLGGELFF. In DNA form, the CDR3 reads TGTGCCAGCAGCATTGCGGGCCGGGACAGGGGGCTAGGCGGGGAGCTGTTTTTT.

To note about this clone: Other DNA sequences in the same sample also yield this CDR3. The V and J genes are TRBV27 and TRBJ2-1, with a possible D match to TRBD1 (5 bases). The CDR3 contains 14 residues. Trimming stripped 2 bases from V and 0 bases from J, with 5 bases between. The germline V gene encodes CDR1 MNHEY and CDR2 SMNVEV (reference sequence). The CDR3 sequence: CASSLRGSYNEQFF. CDR3 coding DNA: TGTGCCAGCAGTTTAAGGGGCTCCTACAATGAGCAGTTCTTC.

V is TRBV27 and J is TRBJ2-7, with no clear D. Per germline, CDR1 MNHEY and CDR2 SMNVEV (reference sequence). CDR3 length equals 13 residues. Trimming left V 6 bases short and J 3 bases short, with 12 bases between. CDR3 protein: CASSLGPDYEQYF. The CDR3 bases are TGTGCCAGCAGCTTAGGGCCAGACTACGAGCAGTACTTC.

V is TRBV30 and J is TRBJ2-7; weak D call: TRBD2 (7 bases). The CDR3 has 14 amino acids. V was shortened by 0 bases and J by 3 bases, with 12 bases between the two germline ends. Germline V gene lookup returns CDR1 GTSNPN and CDR2 SVGIG (reference sequence). The CDR3 loop reads CAWSVWGGYYEQYF. The CDR3 DNA sequence: TGTGCCTGGAGTGTTTGGGGGGGCTACTACGAGCAGTACTTC.

This chain uses TRBV4-2 with TRBJ1-4; 10 nucleotides match TRBD1. CDR1 and CDR2 (germline): LGHNA, YNFKEQ. Trimming at V came to 4 bases and at J to 2 bases, leaving 4 bases not matched to a gene. CDR3 size: 16 residues. The CDR3 DNA is TGTGCCAGCAGCCTCGGGACAGGGGCCACTAATGAAAAACTGTTTTTT. It specifies CASSLGTGATNEKLFF.

The table lists this clone with a count of one. The genes are TRBV29-1 and TRBJ2-1; TRBD2 agrees at 12 bases. CDR3 length: 16 amino acids. Trimming removed 4 bases from V and 7 bases from J; junction bases left unmatched: 11. Germline lookup yields CDR1 SQVTM and CDR2 ANQGSEA. CDR3 sequence: CSVGVPTSGRSNEQFF. Here the CDR3 DNA reads TGCAGCGTTGGAGTACCGACTAGCGGGAGATCGAATGAGCAGTTCTTC.

The chain has TRBV2 and TRBJ2-5; D perhaps matches TRBD2 (5 bases). Looked up from germline, CDR1 is SNHLY and CDR2 is FYNNEI. V lost 7 bases and J 1 base, leaving 13 bases between the germline ends. The CDR3 extends over 14 amino acids. The CDR3 sequence: CASTGGLPQETQYF. DNA of the CDR3: TGTGCCAGCACAGGAGGTCTACCCCAAGAGACCCAGTACTTC.